This is a list of T cell receptor beta chains from one sample in a study of read filtering for tumor transcriptome and immune sequencing. TCRdb reanalysed the reads using MiXCR and keeps one entry per CDR3 protein. This sample has roughly 25,000 distinct CDR3 sequences, with approximately 14% found just once. The material sequenced was a population of CD138-negative cells sorted from bone marrow. Receptors originate from a donor at least 40 years old with multiple myeloma. Both conserved end residues are part of each CDR3. A D gene is named only where the DNA matches it firmly. Sizes are listed as once, few, many or a size class.

CDR3aa,CDR3nt,v_gene,j_gene,d_gene,abundance
CASSLDGGKIAKNIQYF,TGTGCCAGCAGCTTAGATGGGGGAAAGATAGCCAAAAACATTCAGTACTTC,TRBV7-9,TRBJ2-4,NA,many
CASSLDGQRQETQYF,TGTGCCAGCAGTCTCGACGGACAGCGTCAAGAGACCCAGTACTTC,TRBV6-2/TRBV6-3,TRBJ2-5,NA,many
CASRQTSGSSGELFF,TGTGCCAGCAGGCAAACTAGCGGGAGCTCCGGGGAGCTGTTTTTT,TRBV2,TRBJ2-2,TRBD2,many
CASSPDWGRNYGYTF,TGCGCCAGCAGCCCCGACTGGGGGAGGAACTATGGCTACACCTTC,TRBV5-1,TRBJ1-2,NA,many
CSASGQGLLAKNIQYF,TGCAGTGCGTCGGGACAGGGTCTCCTAGCCAAAAACATTCAGTACTTC,TRBV20-1,TRBJ2-4,TRBD1,many
CASSVGTGLNTGELFF,TGTGCCAGCAGCGTAGGGACAGGGCTGAACACCGGGGAGCTGTTTTTT,TRBV9,TRBJ2-2,TRBD1,many
CATHGADTQYF,TGTGCCACCCATGGGGCAGATACGCAGTATTTT,TRBV10-3,TRBJ2-3,NA,many
CASSDHTLGEQYF,TGTGCCAGCAGTGACCACACTTTAGGGGAGCAGTACTTC,TRBV2,TRBJ2-7,NA,many
CSVEDSVRTEGEQFF,TGCAGCGTTGAAGATAGCGTCCGGACGGAGGGTGAGCAGTTCTTC,TRBV29-1,TRBJ2-1,NA,many
CASSPNRVTGEQYF,TGTGCCAGCAGCCCAAACAGGGTAACGGGGGAGCAGTACTTC,TRBV5-4,TRBJ2-7,NA,many
CASSLSQTKSYEQYF,TGTGCCAGCAGCTTGTCTCAAACCAAATCCTACGAGCAGTACTTC,TRBV7-2,TRBJ2-7,NA,many
CASTTPGQGARTDTQYF,TGTGCCAGCACAACTCCGGGACAGGGGGCCCGCACAGATACGCAGTATTTT,TRBV6-9,TRBJ2-3,TRBD1,many
CASSQVGRMNEQFF,TGTGCCAGCAGCCAAGTCGGCAGGATGAATGAGCAGTTCTTC,TRBV3-1,TRBJ2-1,NA,many
CSARLGTGGSEQFF,TGCAGTGCTAGACTAGGGACAGGGGGCTCTGAGCAGTTCTTC,TRBV20-1,TRBJ2-1,TRBD1,many
CSVPIQETYGYTF,TGCAGTGTCCCGATACAGGAGACCTATGGCTACACCTTC,TRBV20-1,TRBJ1-2,NA,few
CAISRDQNNEQFF,TGTGCCATCAGTCGAGACCAGAACAATGAGCAGTTCTTC,TRBV10-3,TRBJ2-1,NA,many
CSARRDGILEFF,TGCAGTGCGAGGCGTGACGGGATCTTGGAGTTCTTC,TRBV20-1,TRBJ2-1,NA,many
CSARSGRGTEQFF,TGCAGTGCAAGAAGCGGGAGGGGCACTGAGCAGTTCTTC,TRBV20-1,TRBJ2-1,TRBD2,many
CASSPGSSLAAEQYF,TGCGCCAGCAGCCCGGGTAGCAGCCTGGCGGCCGAGCAGTACTTC,TRBV5-1,TRBJ2-7,NA,many
CASSLAQGMETQYF,TGCGCCAGCAGCTTGGCACAGGGGATGGAGACCCAGTACTTC,TRBV5-1,TRBJ2-5,TRBD1,many
CSVEDRQGPALNEKLFF,TGCAGCGTTGAAGACCGACAGGGGCCCGCCCTTAATGAAAAACTGTTTTTT,TRBV29-1,TRBJ1-4,TRBD1,few
CASSLQGVGNYGYTF,TGTGCCAGCAGTTTGCAGGGTGTGGGTAACTATGGCTACACCTTC,TRBV12-3/TRBV12-4,TRBJ1-2,NA,few